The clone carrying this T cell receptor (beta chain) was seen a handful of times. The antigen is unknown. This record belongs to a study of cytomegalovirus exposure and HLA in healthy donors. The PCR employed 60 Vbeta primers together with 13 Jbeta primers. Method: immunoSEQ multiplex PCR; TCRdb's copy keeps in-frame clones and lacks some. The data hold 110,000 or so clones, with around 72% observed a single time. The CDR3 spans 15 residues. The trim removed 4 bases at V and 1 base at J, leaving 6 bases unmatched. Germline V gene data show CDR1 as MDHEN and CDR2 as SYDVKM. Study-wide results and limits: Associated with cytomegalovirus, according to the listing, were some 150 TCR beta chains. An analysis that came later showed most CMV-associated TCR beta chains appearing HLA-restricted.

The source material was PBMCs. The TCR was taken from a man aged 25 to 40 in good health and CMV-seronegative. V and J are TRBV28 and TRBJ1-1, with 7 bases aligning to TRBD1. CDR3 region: CASSSSTGWNTEAFF. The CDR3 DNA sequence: TGTGCCAGCAGTTCCTCGACAGGGTGGAACACTGAAGCTTTCTTT.